This TCR beta chain was recovered during a study of T-cell reconstitution after alpha-beta-depleted transplantation in children. Comments on this clonotype: The target antigen is unknown.

V was pared by 5 bases and J by 4 bases, with 2 bases of the junction left unmatched. The CDR3 sequence is 13 residues long. From germline, CDR1 is MNHEY and CDR2 SVGEGT. Findings and limits, study-wide: T-cell numbers and diversity one year post-transplant derived largely from freshly generated T cells. The origin of alpha-beta T cells about two months after transplant was reportedly several hundred expanded graft clones. The study traced high day-60 TCRbeta diversity in some patients to surviving recipient T cells and thymic progenitors.

Researchers prepared the TCRbeta library using unique molecular identifiers, the study reports. TCRdb re-derived calls from the PCR reads in MiXCR, one entry per CDR3 protein. The table has 200,000 to 250,000 distinct CDR3 sequences, under 8.5% seen once. This chain connects TRBV6-2 or TRBV6-3 to TRBJ2-1; 7 bases agree with TRBD2. The receptor was derived from a male patient under 10 years old who had a stem cell transplant for acute myeloid leukemia, so the T cells may come from the graft donor. This specimen consisted of PBMCs, mostly from graft donor cells, obtained 360 days after TCRalphabeta/CD19-depleted stem cell transplant. The CDR3 here is CASSGREYNEQFF. The CDR3 nucleotides are TGTGCCAGCAGTGGGAGGGAATACAATGAGCAGTTCTTC.